What follows are 9 T cell receptor beta chains derived from one specimen sequenced in a study of cytomegalovirus exposure and HLA in healthy donors. Both 60 Vbeta primers and 13 Jbeta primers went into the PCR. Sequencing was performed with immunoSEQ multiplex PCR; in TCRdb, only in-frame clones are kept and a portion is missing. Seen here are approximately 140,000 clones, around 79% observed once, and the top ten hold roughly 6.3%. Sequencing used PBMCs. All receptors come from a man in his fifties in good health and CMV-seropositive.

The sample holds a few counts of this clone. The J gene is TRBJ2-5, the V gene TRBV5-4; 7 nucleotides match TRBD1. CDR1 and CDR2 from the germline V gene are SGHNT and YYREEE (reference sequence). The CDR3 is 15 amino acids. With V trimmed by 3 bases and J by 5 bases, 10 bases remained unmatched. The CDR3 region is CASSWKLTGQETQYF. For the CDR3, the DNA is TGTGCCAGCAGCTGGAAATTGACAGGGCAGGAGACCCAGTACTTC.

The chain is built from TRBV11-1 and TRBJ2-2, with 7 bases fitting TRBD2. This CDR3 has 16 amino acids. Germline CDR1 is SGHAT and CDR2 is FQDESV (reference sequence). After removal of 4 bases from V and 6 bases from J, the junction contained 11 bases not matched to a gene. CDR3 amino acids: CASSSGRREHPGELFF. In DNA form, the CDR3 reads TGTGCCAGCAGCTCCGGAAGGCGGGAGCATCCCGGGGAGCTGTTTTTT. Variable domain in full (rest from reference TRBV11-1 and TRBJ2-2): EAEVAQSPRYKITEKSQAVAFWCDPISGHATLYWYRQILGQGPELLVQFQDESVVDDSQLPKDRFSAERLKGVDSTLKIQPAELGDSAMYLCASSSGRREHPGELFFGEGSRLTVL.

This clone was seen only once. An end of the junction differs from the germline gene, which may be a read error. Other DNA variants within this sample encode the same CDR3. The V gene is TRBV11-3, the J gene TRBJ2-3; D not resolved. Looked up from germline, CDR1 is SGHNT and CDR2 is YENEEA. The CDR3 totals 13 residues. CDR3 protein: CASSLTYRDTQYF. CDR3 nucleotide sequence: TGCGCCAGCAGCTTAACCTATCGTGATACGCAGTATTTT.

A few counts support this clone. The J gene is TRBJ1-2, the V gene TRBV27; TRBD1 matches at 8 bases. V lost 6 bases, J lost 7 bases, and 7 bases stayed unmatched. Germline CDR1 reads MNHEY; CDR2 reads SMNVEV (reference sequence). This CDR3 has 13 residues. CDR3 region: CASSPGTGTGYTF. The CDR3 DNA reads TGTGCCAGCAGCCCAGGGACAGGTACTGGCTACACCTTC.

This clone has just a few counts. This chain uses TRBV10-3 with TRBJ2-1, with TRBD1 identical over 8 bases. The CDR3 length is 15 residues. After removal of 3 bases from V and 3 bases from J, the junction contained 4 bases not matched to a gene. In germline, CDR1 is ENHRY, CDR2 SYGVKD. The CDR3 spells CAISELGQGYNEQFF. The DNA of the CDR3 is TGTGCCATCAGTGAACTAGGACAGGGCTACAATGAGCAGTTCTTC.

In this sample, this clone turned up a few times. The chain combines TRBV19 with TRBJ2-5; tentative D call: TRBD1 (6 bases). Trimming shortened V by 5 bases and J by 4 bases, and 23 bases separated the two germline ends. Germline CDR1 and CDR2: LNHDA and SQIVND (reference sequence). This CDR3 is 17 amino acids long. CDR3 DNA sequence: TGTGCCAGTAGTTTAACCCATACAGGGCGAGTCGGAGAGACCCAGTACTTC. Amino acid sequence: CASSLTHTGRVGETQYF.

This clone appeared a few times. The rearrangement joins TRBV19 to TRBJ2-3; a weak D match, TRBD2 (5 bases). There are 13 residues in the CDR3. V shed 4 bases and J shed 2 bases, with 7 bases lying between them. Germline CDR1 is LNHDA and CDR2 is SQIVND (reference sequence). Here the CDR3 reads CASSTADTDTQYF. The CDR3 nucleotides read TGTGCCAGTAGTACAGCGGACACAGATACGCAGTATTTT.

The chain is built from TRBV4-2 and TRBJ2-7, with D maybe TRBD2 (6 bases). In germline, CDR1 is LGHNA, CDR2 YNFKEQ. V was cut by 1 base and J by 6 bases, with 16 bases left in between. CDR3 length equals 15 residues. CDR3 nucleotides: TGTGCCAGCAGCCAAGTTCCAACCGGAGGGGCCGAGCAGTACTTC. Its protein product is CASSQVPTGGAEQYF.

V gene TRBV30 combines with J gene TRBJ2-7; 10 bases agree with TRBD1. Germline V gene lookup returns CDR1 GTSNPN and CDR2 SVGIG (reference sequence). The CDR3 sequence is 13 residues long. The V gene end was trimmed by 5 bases and the J gene end by 5 bases; junction bases not matched to a gene: 6. For the CDR3, the DNA is TGTGCCTGGGGACAGGGGGAGGGAGACGAGCAGTACTTC. Its translation is CAWGQGEGDEQYF.